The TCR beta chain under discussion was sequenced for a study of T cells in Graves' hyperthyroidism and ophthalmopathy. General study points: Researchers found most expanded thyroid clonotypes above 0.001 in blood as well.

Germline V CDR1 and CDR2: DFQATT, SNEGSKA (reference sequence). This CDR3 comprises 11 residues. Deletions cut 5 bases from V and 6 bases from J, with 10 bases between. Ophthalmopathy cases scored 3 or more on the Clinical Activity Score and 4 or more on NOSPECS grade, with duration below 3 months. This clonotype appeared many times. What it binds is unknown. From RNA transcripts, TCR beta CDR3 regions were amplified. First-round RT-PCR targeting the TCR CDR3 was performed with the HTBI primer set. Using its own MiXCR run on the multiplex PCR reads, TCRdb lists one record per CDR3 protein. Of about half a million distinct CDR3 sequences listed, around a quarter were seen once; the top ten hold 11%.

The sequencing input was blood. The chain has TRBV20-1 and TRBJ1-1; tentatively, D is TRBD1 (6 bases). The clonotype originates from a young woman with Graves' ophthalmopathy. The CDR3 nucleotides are TGCAGTGCTGCAGGGGTCCCTGAAGCTTTCTTT. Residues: CSAAGVPEAFF.